This TCR beta chain was recovered during a study of human T cells and chemical hapten exposure. Study context: Per-sample variation in TCR yield stemmed mainly from small pooled library volume differences.

Many counts were recorded for this clonotype. Per the study methods: Sample TCR totals centred on a median of around 100,000, ranging about 20,000 to 690,600. TCRdb fed the RACE reads into MiXCR, producing one record per CDR3 protein. What appears here as the V and J calls and clone size reflects TCRdb's work, not the paper's. This table has tens of thousands of distinct CDR3 sequences, 4.4% appearing once. Germline V gene lookup returns CDR1 MGHDK and CDR2 SYGVNS. Trimming left V 3 bases short and J 1 base short, with 9 bases between. The CDR3 has 14 amino acids. Time point: healthy volunteer bleed at 2 weeks. The authors extracted total RNA from unfractionated whole blood.

The chain employs TRBV25-1 and TRBJ1-1; D remains unclear. The specimen was whole blood. This receptor was identified in a human donor in good health. Some clones in this sample may be carry-over from other donors' samples. The CDR3 nucleotides are TGTGCCAGCAGTGAGAGCGGATCGAACACTGAAGCTTTCTTT. This codes for CASSESGSNTEAFF.